This TCR beta chain was sequenced in a study of T cell responses to AZD1222 COVID-19 vaccine. Study-level points and caveats: Donor demographics were predominantly white British with a female majority; clonal diversity may be underestimated.

Generated by immunoSEQ multiplex PCR, the TCRdb table keeps only in-frame clones and is missing some. This sample has more than 60,000 clones, with over 75% found just once. Comments on this clone: Its antigen remains unknown.

The germline gives CDR1 SGDLS, CDR2 YYNGEE. This CDR3 comprises 16 residues. The V end was cut by 4 bases, the J end by 0 bases, with 14 bases between. This receptor was taken from an adult in good health. This sample comprised peripheral blood, obtained on day 0 of AZD1222 vaccination. V and J are TRBV9 and TRBJ2-1; D gene uncertain. CDR3 region: CASSSRRESSYNEQFF. The CDR3 DNA follows: TGTGCCAGCAGCTCACGAAGGGAAAGCTCCTACAATGAGCAGTTCTTC.